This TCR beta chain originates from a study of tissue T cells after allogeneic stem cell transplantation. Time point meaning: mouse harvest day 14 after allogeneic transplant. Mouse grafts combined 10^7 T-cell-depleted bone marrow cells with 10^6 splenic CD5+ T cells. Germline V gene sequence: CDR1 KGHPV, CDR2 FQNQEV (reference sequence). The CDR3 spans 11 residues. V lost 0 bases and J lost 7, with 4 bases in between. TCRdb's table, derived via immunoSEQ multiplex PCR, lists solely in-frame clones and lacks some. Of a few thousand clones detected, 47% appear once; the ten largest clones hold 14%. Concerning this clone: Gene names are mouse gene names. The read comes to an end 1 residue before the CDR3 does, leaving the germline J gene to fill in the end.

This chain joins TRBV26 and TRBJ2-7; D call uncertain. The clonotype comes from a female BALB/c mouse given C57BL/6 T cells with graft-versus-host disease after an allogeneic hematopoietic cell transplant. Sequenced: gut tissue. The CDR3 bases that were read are TGTGCCAGCAGTCTGTCGGAAGAACAGTAC. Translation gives CASSLSEEQY. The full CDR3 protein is CASSLSEEQYF. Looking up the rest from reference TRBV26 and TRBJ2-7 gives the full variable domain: NSKVIQTPRYLVKGQGQKAKMRCIPEKGHPVVFWYQQNKNNEFKFLINFQNQEVLQQIDMTEKRFSAECPSNSPCSLEIQSSEAGDSALYLCASSLSEEQYFGPGTRLTVL.